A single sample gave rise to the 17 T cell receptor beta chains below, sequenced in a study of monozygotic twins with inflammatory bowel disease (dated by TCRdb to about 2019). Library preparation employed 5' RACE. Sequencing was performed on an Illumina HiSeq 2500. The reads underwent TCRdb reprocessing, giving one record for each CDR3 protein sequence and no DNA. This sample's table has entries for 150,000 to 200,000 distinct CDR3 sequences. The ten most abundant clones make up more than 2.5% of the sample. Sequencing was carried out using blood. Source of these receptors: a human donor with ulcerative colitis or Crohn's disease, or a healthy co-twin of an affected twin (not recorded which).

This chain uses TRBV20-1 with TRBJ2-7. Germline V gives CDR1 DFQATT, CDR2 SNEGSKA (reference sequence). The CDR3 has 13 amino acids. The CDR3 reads CSASTKVGYEQYF.

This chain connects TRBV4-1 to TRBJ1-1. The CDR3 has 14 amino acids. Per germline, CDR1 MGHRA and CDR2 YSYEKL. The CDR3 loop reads CASSHGNVNTEAFF.

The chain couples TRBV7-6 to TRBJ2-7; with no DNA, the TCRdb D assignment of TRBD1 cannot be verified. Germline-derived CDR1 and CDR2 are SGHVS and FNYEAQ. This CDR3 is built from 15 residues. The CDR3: CASSPKTGTAYEQYF.

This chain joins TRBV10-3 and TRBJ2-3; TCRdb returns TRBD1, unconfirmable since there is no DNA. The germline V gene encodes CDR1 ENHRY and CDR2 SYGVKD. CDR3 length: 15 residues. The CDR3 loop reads CATGRAGIGTDTQYF.

This chain's CDR3 is CSADRAGNTIYF. The chain carries TRBV29-1 and TRBJ1-3; TCRdb names TRBD1, which stays unverified in the absence of DNA. The V gene's germline CDR1 is SQVTM and CDR2 ANQGSEA. The CDR3 length is 12 residues. Full variable domain (remainder filled in from reference TRBV29-1 and TRBJ1-3): SAVISQKPSRDICQRGTSLTIQCQVDSQVTMMFWYRQQPGQSLTLIATANQGSEATYESGFVIDKFPISRPNLTFSTLTVSNMSPEDSSIYLCSADRAGNTIYFGEGSWLTVV.

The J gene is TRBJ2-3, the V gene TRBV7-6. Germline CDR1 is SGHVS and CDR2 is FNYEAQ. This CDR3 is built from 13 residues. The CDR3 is CASSSPSADTQYF.

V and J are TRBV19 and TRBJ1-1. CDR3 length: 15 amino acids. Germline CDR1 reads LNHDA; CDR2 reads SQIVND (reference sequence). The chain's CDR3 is CASSSGIDGNTEAFF. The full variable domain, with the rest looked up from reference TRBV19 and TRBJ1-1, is DGGITQSPKYLFRKEGQNVTLSCEQNLNHDAMYWYRQDPGQGLRLIYYSQIVNDFQKGDIAEGYSVSREKKESFPLTVTSAQKNPTAFYLCASSSGIDGNTEAFFGQGTRLTVV.

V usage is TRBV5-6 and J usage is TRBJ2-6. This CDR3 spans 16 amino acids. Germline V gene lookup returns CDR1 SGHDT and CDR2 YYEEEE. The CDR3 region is CASSRESTSGANVLTF.

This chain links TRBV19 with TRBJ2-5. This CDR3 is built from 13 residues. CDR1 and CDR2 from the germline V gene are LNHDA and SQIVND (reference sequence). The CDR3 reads CVSSIDRQETQYF.

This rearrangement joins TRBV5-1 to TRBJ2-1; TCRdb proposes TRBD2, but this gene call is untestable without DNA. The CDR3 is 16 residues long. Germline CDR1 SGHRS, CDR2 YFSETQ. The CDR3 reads CASSGGSGAAYNEQFF.

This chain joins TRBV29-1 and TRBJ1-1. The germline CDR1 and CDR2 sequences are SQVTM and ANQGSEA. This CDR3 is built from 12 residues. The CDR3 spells CSAHASRTEAFF.

The CDR3 region is CASSFQGLPQETQYF. The genes are TRBV5-1 and TRBJ2-5; absent DNA, TCRdb's TRBD2 call cannot be checked. The CDR3 has 15 residues. Germline V gives CDR1 SGHRS, CDR2 YFSETQ.

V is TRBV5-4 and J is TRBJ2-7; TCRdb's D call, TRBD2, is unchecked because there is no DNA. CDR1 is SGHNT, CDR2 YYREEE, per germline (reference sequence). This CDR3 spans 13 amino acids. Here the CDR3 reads CASSFLAGDEQYF. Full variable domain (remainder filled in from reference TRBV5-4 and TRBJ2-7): ETGVTQSPTHLIKTRGQQVTLRCSSQSGHNTVSWYQQALGQGPQFIFQYYREEENGRGNFPPRFSGLQFPNYSSELNVNALELDDSALYLCASSFLAGDEQYFGPGTRLTVT.

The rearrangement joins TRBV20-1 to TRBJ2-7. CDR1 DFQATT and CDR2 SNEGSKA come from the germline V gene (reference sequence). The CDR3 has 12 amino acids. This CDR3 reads CSAGSDSYEQYF.

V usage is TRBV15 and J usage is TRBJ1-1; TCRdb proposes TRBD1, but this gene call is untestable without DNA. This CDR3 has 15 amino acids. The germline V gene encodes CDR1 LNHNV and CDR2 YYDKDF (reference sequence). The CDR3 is CATSRDGTGGTEAFF.

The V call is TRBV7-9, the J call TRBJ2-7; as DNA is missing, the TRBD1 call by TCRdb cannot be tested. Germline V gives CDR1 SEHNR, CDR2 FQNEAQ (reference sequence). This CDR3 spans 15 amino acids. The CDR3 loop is CASSLLAGDPYEQYF.

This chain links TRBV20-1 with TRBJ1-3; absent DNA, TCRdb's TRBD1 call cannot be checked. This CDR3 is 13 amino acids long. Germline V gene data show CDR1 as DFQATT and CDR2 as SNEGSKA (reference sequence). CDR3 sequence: CSARKGNGNTIYF.